What follows are 19 T cell receptor beta chains derived from one specimen sequenced in a study of T cell repertoires in cytomegalovirus infection. The antigens these receptors bind are not known. Via MiXCR, TCRdb re-called the reads, giving one row per CDR3 protein. The profile shows roughly 730,000 distinct CDR3 sequences, roughly 30% of them singletons. This material consisted of cultured PBMCs, taken from culture after CMV antigen stimulation. These receptors were collected from a human donor in good health (CMV status not recorded). Some clones in this sample may be carry-over from other donors' samples.

The chain employs TRBV19 and TRBJ2-1; TRBD2 agrees at 14 bases. V lost 9 bases to trimming and J lost 10 bases; unmatched junction nucleotides: 5. The germline V gene has CDR1 LNHDA and CDR2 SQIVND (reference sequence). This CDR3 is built from 13 residues. DNA for the CDR3: TGTGCCAGAGAGACTAGCGGGAGGGCGGAGCAGTTCTTC. It translates to CARETSGRAEQFF.

In this sample, this clonotype turned up once. The rearrangement uses TRBV27 and TRBJ2-1; 9 bases line up with TRBD1. The CDR3 length is 14 residues. The V gene end was trimmed by 3 bases and the J gene end by 7 bases; junction bases not matched to a gene: 4. Germline V gene data show CDR1 as MNHEY and CDR2 as SMNVEV (reference sequence). CDR3 loop: CASSLSGTGNEQFF. The CDR3 DNA follows: TGTGCCAGCAGTTTGTCCGGGACAGGGAATGAGCAGTTCTTC.

The rearrangement joins TRBV4-3 to TRBJ2-1, with 10 bases identical to TRBD2. CDR1 is LGHNA, CDR2 YSLEER, per germline. This CDR3 has 17 amino acids. The trim removed 0 bases at V and 7 bases at J, leaving 9 bases unmatched. CDR3 nucleotide sequence: TGCGCCAGCAGCCAAGAAGCTGAGCGGGAGGGCTGGAATGAGCAGTTCTTC. Translating it yields CASSQEAEREGWNEQFF.

This chain links TRBV29-1 with TRBJ1-4; 7 bases agree with TRBD1. From germline, CDR1 is SQVTM and CDR2 ANQGSEA. V gave up 2 bases and J gave up 5 bases; unmatched junction bases: 2. This CDR3 is 13 amino acids long. This chain's CDR3 is CSVEYRGNEKLFF. The CDR3 DNA sequence: TGCAGCGTTGAATACAGGGGAAATGAAAAACTGTTTTTT.

The V call is TRBV5-6, the J call TRBJ1-6; D uncertain. Per germline, CDR1 SGHDT and CDR2 YYEEEE. With 1 base removed from V and 5 bases from J, the gap between germline ends came to 7 bases. The CDR3 runs 14 residues. DNA of the CDR3: TGTGCCAGCAGCTTGTCCAGGAATAATTCACCCCTCCACTTT. Protein product: CASSLSRNNSPLHF.

The chain has TRBV19 and TRBJ2-6; weak D call: TRBD1 (5 bases). The CDR3 is 15 amino acids. Germline V CDR1 and CDR2: LNHDA, SQIVND (reference sequence). V lost 3 bases and J 4 bases, leaving 10 bases between the germline ends. The DNA for the CDR3 is TGTGCCAGTAGTATCCAAGGGGCCGGGGCCAACGTCCTGACTTTC. Amino acids: CASSIQGAGANVLTF.

V and J are TRBV7-9 and TRBJ1-5; 7 bases match TRBD1. The CDR3 runs 14 residues. Germline V CDR1 and CDR2: SEHNR, FQNEAQ (reference sequence). V dropped 5 bases and J dropped 7; count of bases not matched to a gene: 8. This CDR3 is CASSPTGKGQPQHF. The CDR3 nucleotides are TGTGCCAGCAGCCCGACAGGGAAAGGACAGCCCCAGCATTTT.

This sequence joins TRBV20-1 and TRBJ2-1; D is ambiguous. The CDR3 has 13 residues. Germline CDR1 and CDR2: DFQATT and SNEGSKA (reference sequence). V lost 5 bases to trimming and J lost 4 bases, with 12 bases between them. In DNA, the CDR3 is TGCAGTGCTCGAACGACCCGGTACAATGAGCAGTTCTTC. This sequence encodes CSARTTRYNEQFF.

This clonotype was observed at least ten times. The gene calls are TRBV7-2 and TRBJ2-4; the D is unclear. The CDR3 runs 16 residues. Trimming cost V 2 bases and J 0 bases, with 11 bases left between them. Germline CDR1 reads SGHTA; CDR2 reads FQGNSA. The CDR3 DNA is TGTGCCAGCAGCTTAAGGAGCTCATTAGCCAAAAACATTCAGTACTTC. It is translated as CASSLRSSLAKNIQYF.

This clonotype was seen more than once but under ten times. The CDR3 nucleotides read TGTGCCAGCAAGTCGGGTTCTCGTTTCTCTAGCACAGATACGCAGTATTTT. It yields the protein CASKSGSRFSSTDTQYF. The V and J genes are TRBV28 and TRBJ2-3; D is undetermined. V was trimmed by 7 bases and J by 0 bases, leaving 20 bases between them. CDR1 MDHEN and CDR2 SYDVKM come from the germline V gene. The CDR3 contains 17 residues.

A few counts support this clonotype. The chain carries TRBV7-9 and TRBJ2-7; 8 positions agree with TRBD2. CDR1 and CDR2 (germline): SEHNR, FQNEAQ (reference sequence). The CDR3 runs to 15 residues. V dropped 5 bases and J dropped 4; count of bases not matched to a gene: 10. The CDR3 spells CASSQPGGDPYEQYF. CDR3 DNA sequence: TGTGCCAGCAGCCAACCGGGGGGGGATCCTTACGAGCAGTACTTC. Using reference TRBV7-9 and TRBJ2-7 for the parts outside the CDR3, the full variable domain is DTGVSQNPRHKITKRGQNVTFRCDPISEHNRLYWYRQTLGQGPEFLTYFQNEAQLEKSRLLSDRFSAERPKGSFSTLEIQRTEQGDSAMYLCASSQPGGDPYEQYFGPGTRLTVT.

This clonotype was observed at least ten times. V gene TRBV28 combines with J gene TRBJ2-1, with a weak D call TRBD1 (5 bases). Germline V lookup: CDR1 MDHEN, CDR2 SYDVKM. V lost 5 bases and J 2 bases, leaving 10 bases between the germline ends. The CDR3 runs 14 residues. CDR3 bases: TGTGCCAGCAGTCCTAACAGGCCCTACAATGAGCAGTTCTTC. This encodes CASSPNRPYNEQFF. Drawing the rest from reference TRBV28 and TRBJ2-1, the complete variable domain is DVKVTQSSRYLVKRTGEKVFLECVQDMDHENMFWYRQDPGLGLRLIYFSYDVKMKEKGDIPEGYSVSREKKERFSLILESASTNQTSMYLCASSPNRPYNEQFFGPGTRLTVL.

In its sample, this clonotype was seen many times. This chain links TRBV7-9 with TRBJ1-3; D is unclear. Germline V gives CDR1 SEHNR, CDR2 FQNEAQ (reference sequence). V lost 5 bases and J 1 base, leaving 6 bases between the germline ends. This CDR3 region has 13 residues. CDR3 region: CASSPPSGNTIYF. In nucleotides, the CDR3 is TGTGCCAGCAGCCCACCGTCTGGAAACACCATATATTTT.

This clonotype was observed a handful of times. The chain couples TRBV19 to TRBJ1-2; the D gene is possibly TRBD1 (5 bases). The germline CDR1 and CDR2 sequences are LNHDA and SQIVND (reference sequence). This CDR3 has 14 residues. The V and J ends lost 9 bases and 3 bases respectively, with 17 bases between them. The CDR3 nucleotides are TGTGCCAGCTCACCCGGGGGGGAAGACTATGGCTACACCTTC. Its translation: CASSPGGEDYGYTF.

This clonotype appeared a few times. This chain uses TRBV5-1 with TRBJ2-7, with 9 bases aligning to TRBD2. The trim removed 4 bases at V and 0 bases at J, leaving 11 bases unmatched. The CDR3 covers 17 residues. Germline lookup yields CDR1 SGHRS and CDR2 YFSETQ. This chain's CDR3 is CASSARRDSGGSYEQYF. CDR3 sequence (DNA): TGCGCCAGCAGCGCGCGGCGAGATAGCGGGGGCTCCTACGAGCAGTACTTC.

V usage is TRBV12-3 or TRBV12-4 and J usage is TRBJ2-5, with 8 bases matching TRBD1. V dropped 3 bases and J dropped 4; count of bases not matched to a gene: 10. The CDR3 spans 16 residues. Here the CDR3 DNA reads TGTGCCAGCAGTTTGTCGAGTTGGGACAGGACAGAGACCCAGTACTTC. Translated: CASSLSSWDRTETQYF.

This clonotype was recorded a few times. The V call is TRBV20-1, the J call TRBJ1-4; D perhaps matches TRBD1 (6 bases). The germline V and J ends were trimmed by 0 bases and 8 bases, with 16 bases remaining between them. This CDR3 region has 15 residues. Germline V gene data show CDR1 as DFQATT and CDR2 as SNEGSKA (reference sequence). CDR3 sequence reads: CSARERGAGEEKLFF. The CDR3 DNA follows: TGCAGTGCTAGAGAGCGAGGGGCAGGGGAAGAAAAACTGTTTTTT.

Many counts were recorded for this clonotype. The chain has TRBV7-2 and TRBJ1-1; D possibly corresponds to TRBD1 (5 bases). Trimming took 5 bases from V and 3 from J, leaving 19 bases between them. The CDR3 loop spans 16 amino acids. From germline, CDR1 is SGHTA and CDR2 FQGNSA. Here the CDR3 reads CASSPGGGRAYTEAFF. The CDR3 DNA follows: TGTGCCAGCAGCCCCGGCGGGGGGAGGGCGTACACTGAAGCTTTCTTT.

The chain links TRBV6-1 to TRBJ2-3; 7 nucleotides align to TRBD2. Germline CDR1 is MNHNS and CDR2 is SASEGT. The CDR3 sequence is 14 residues long. The J segment lost 3 bases and the V segment lost 10 bases, leaving 10 bases of the junction unmatched. CDR3 amino acids: CATPPGLQTDTQYF. The CDR3 DNA reads TGTGCCACCCCCCCGGGACTACAAACAGATACGCAGTATTTT.